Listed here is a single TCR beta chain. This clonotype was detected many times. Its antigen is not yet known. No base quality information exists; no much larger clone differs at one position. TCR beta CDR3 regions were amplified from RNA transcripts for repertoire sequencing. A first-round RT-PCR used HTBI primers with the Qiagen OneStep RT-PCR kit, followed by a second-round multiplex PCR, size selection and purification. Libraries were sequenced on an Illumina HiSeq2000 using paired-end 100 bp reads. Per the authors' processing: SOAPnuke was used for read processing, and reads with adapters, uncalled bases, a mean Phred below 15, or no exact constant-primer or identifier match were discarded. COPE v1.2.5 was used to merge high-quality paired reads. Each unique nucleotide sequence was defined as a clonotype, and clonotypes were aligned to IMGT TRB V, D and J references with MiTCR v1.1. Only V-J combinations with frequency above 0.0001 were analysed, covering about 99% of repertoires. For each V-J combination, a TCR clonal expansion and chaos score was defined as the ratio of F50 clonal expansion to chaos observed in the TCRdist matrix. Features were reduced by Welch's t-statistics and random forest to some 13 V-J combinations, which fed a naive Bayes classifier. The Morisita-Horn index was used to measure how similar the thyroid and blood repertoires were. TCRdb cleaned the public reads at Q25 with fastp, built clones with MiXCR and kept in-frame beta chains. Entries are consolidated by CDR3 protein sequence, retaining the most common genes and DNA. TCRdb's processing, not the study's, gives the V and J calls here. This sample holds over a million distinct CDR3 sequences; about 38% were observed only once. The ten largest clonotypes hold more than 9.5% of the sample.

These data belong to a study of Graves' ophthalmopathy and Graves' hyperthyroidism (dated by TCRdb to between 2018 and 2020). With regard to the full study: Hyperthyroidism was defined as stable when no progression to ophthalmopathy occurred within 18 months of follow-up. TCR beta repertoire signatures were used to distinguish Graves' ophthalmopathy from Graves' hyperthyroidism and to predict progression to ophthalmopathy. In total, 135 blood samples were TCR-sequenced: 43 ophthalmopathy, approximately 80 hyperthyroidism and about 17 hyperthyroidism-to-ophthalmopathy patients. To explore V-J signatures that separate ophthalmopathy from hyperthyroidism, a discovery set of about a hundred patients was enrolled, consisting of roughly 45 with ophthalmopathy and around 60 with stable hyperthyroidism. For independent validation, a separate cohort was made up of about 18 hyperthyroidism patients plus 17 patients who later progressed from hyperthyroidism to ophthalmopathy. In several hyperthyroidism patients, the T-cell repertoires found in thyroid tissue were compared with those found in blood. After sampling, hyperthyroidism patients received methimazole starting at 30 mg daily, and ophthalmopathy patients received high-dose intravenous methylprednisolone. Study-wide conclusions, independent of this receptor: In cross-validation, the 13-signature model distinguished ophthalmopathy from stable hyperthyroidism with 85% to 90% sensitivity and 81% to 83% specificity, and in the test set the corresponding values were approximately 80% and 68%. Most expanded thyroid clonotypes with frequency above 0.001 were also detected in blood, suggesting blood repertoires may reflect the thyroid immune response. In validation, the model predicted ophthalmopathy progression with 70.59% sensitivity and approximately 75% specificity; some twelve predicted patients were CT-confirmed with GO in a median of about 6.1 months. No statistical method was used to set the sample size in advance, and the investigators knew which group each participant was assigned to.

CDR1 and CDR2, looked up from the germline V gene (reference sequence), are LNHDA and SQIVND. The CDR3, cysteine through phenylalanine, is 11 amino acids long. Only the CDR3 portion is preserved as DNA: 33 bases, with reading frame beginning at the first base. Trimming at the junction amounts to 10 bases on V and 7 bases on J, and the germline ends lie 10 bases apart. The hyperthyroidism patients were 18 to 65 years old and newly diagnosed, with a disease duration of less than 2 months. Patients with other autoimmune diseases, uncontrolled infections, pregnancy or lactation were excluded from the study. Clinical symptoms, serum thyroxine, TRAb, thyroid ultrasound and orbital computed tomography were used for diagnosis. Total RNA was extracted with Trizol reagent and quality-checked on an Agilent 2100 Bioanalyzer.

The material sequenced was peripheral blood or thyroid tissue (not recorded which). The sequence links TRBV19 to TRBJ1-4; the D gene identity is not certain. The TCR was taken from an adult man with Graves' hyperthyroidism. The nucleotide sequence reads TGTGCCACTTCGGGGTTTGAAAAACTGTTTTTT. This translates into CATSGFEKLFF.